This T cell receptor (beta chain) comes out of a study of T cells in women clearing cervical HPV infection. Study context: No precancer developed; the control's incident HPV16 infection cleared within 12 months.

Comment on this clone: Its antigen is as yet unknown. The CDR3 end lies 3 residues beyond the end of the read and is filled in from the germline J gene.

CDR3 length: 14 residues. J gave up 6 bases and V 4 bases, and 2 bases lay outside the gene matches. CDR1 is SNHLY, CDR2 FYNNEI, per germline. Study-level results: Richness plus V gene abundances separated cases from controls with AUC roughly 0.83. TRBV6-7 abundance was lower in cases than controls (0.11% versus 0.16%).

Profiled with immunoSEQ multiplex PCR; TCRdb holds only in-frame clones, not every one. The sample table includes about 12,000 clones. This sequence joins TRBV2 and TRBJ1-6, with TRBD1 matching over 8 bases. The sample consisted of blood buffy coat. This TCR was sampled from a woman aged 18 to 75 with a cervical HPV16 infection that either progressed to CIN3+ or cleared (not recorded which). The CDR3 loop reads CASSVGQGNSPLHF. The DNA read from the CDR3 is TGTGCCAGCAGTGTCGGACAGGGTAATTCACCC. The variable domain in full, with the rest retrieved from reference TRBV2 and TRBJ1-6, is EPEVTQTPSHQVTQMGQEVILRCVPISNHLYFYWYRQILGQKVEFLVSFYNNEISEKSEIFDDQFSVERPDGSNFTLKIRSTKLEDSAMYFCASSVGQGNSPLHFGNGTRLTVT.